Following are 9 T cell receptor beta chains from one sample sequenced in a study of blood T cells in healthy people across ages. With a J-beta primer mix and a sample-barcoded 5' primer, a second PCR ran roughly 6 to 12 cycles. Each CDR3 protein is one row after TCRdb ran MiXCR on the 5' RACE reads. The table has about 1,600,000 distinct CDR3 sequences, 40% to 50% seen once. Sequencing used blood. The origin of the receptors is a woman aged 18-35 years in good health.

This clonotype was seen ten or more times. The rearrangement uses TRBV7-2 and TRBJ2-3; 8 nucleotides align to TRBD1. Unmatched junction bases numbered 7, after V lost 6 bases and J lost 5 bases. Germline loops: CDR1 SGHTA, CDR2 FQGNSA. The CDR3 covers 14 residues. The CDR3, as DNA: TGTGCCAGCAGTCCAGGACAGGGCGGAGATACGCAGTATTTT. Amino acids: CASSPGQGGDTQYF.

This clonotype occurred a few times. DNA for the CDR3: TGTGCCAGCAGCTTACCCAGGGCTGAGACCCAGTACTTC. This codes for CASSLPRAETQYF. The chain joins TRBV7-9 to TRBJ2-5, with a possible D match to TRBD1 (5 bases). Trimming pared 2 bases from V and 5 bases from J, leaving 9 bases between. The CDR3 loop spans 13 amino acids. CDR1 and CDR2 (germline): SEHNR, FQNEAQ (reference sequence).

The V gene is TRBV4-1, the J gene TRBJ2-1; 7 positions agree with TRBD1. Germline V gene data show CDR1 as MGHRA and CDR2 as YSYEKL. The ends lost 7 bases at V and 9 bases at J; junction bases unmatched: 3. The CDR3 runs to 11 residues. The CDR3 spells CASKGAREQFF. CDR3 nucleotide sequence: TGCGCCAGCAAGGGGGCGCGTGAGCAGTTCTTC.

The chain recombines TRBV20-1 with TRBJ2-7; D might be TRBD2 (6 bases). Germline V gene lookup returns CDR1 DFQATT and CDR2 SNEGSKA (reference sequence). The CDR3 length is 14 residues. V was shortened by 1 base and J by 6 bases, with 16 bases between the two germline ends. The chain's CDR3 is CSARVGGNMCEQYF. The CDR3 bases are TGCAGTGCTAGAGTCGGCGGGAATATGTGCGAGCAGTACTTC.

This clonotype occurred a few times. The chain combines TRBV12-3 or TRBV12-4 with TRBJ2-7; D might be TRBD1 or TRBD2, each matching 6 bases. Trimming pared 11 bases from V and 3 bases from J, leaving 17 bases between. The CDR3 runs 13 residues. The CDR3 nucleotides read TGTGCCGTCAGAAGAGGGGGGCGCTACGAGCAGTACTTC. Translated: CAVRRGGRYEQYF.

The CDR3 DNA reads TGTGCCAGCAGTTTGGGGGGAGGACTAGCGGGAGGGCCGGGCAATGAGCAGTTCTTC. Its translation is CASSLGGGLAGGPGNEQFF. V usage is TRBV27 and J usage is TRBJ2-1; TRBD2 agrees at 15 bases. The CDR3 has 19 amino acids. Germline-derived CDR1 and CDR2 are MNHEY and SMNVEV (reference sequence). The trim removed 3 bases at V and 6 bases at J, leaving 12 bases unmatched.

This clonotype has only a few counts. V and J are TRBV20-1 and TRBJ2-7, with D possibly TRBD1 on 6 matching bases. This CDR3 region has 15 residues. CDR1 and CDR2 (germline): DFQATT, SNEGSKA (reference sequence). The V end lost 5 bases, the J end lost 2 bases, and 19 bases lay between the germline ends. In DNA form, the CDR3 reads TGCAGTGCTCCCTCGGACAGACTCCGTACCTACGAGCAGTACTTC. Translation gives CSAPSDRLRTYEQYF.

This clonotype has only a few counts. The rearrangement links TRBV10-2 to TRBJ2-7, with D possibly TRBD2 on 6 matching bases. V lost 6 bases to trimming and J lost 6 bases, with 15 bases between them. The CDR3 is 13 amino acids. CDR1 is WSHSY, CDR2 SAAADI, per germline. The CDR3 region has the DNA TGCGCCAGCAGGGAATCACTAGCAGGCGAGCAGTACTTC. Its protein is CASRESLAGEQYF.

This clonotype was seen many times. This chain links TRBV7-2 with TRBJ2-3; the match to TRBD2 covers 10 bases. CDR1 is SGHTA and CDR2 is FQGNSA in the germline V gene. Losses at the gene ends were 7 bases for V and 2 bases for J; bases not matched to a gene: 6. The length of the CDR3 is 15 residues. The CDR3 DNA reads TGTGCCAGCACCCTCGGACTAGCGGACACAGATACGCAGTATTTT. Translating gives CASTLGLADTDTQYF.